These 15 T cell receptor beta chains came from one sample sequenced in a study of neurological immune-mediated disorders (dated by TCRdb to between 2018 and 2021). What the time point label conveys for this sample: technical triplicate 3. Preparation of the library involved 5' RACE. This sample was sequenced with an Illumina HiSeq 2500. TCRdb itself trimmed the public reads at Q25 with fastp, ran MiXCR and retained productive beta chains. Every entry covers one CDR3 protein and lists the most common genes and DNA from its rows. Present in this sample are approximately 40,000 distinct CDR3 sequences, under 25% of which were seen just once. Almost 4.5% of the sample is taken by the ten largest. The source material was PBMCs. These receptors were taken from a man in his sixties with HTLV-1-associated myelopathy (HAM/TSP).

This clonotype appeared many times. This sequence joins TRBV5-1 and TRBJ2-7; no clear D gene. With 2 bases removed from V and 6 bases from J, the gap between germline ends came to 24 bases. Germline CDR1 SGHRS, CDR2 YFSETQ. This CDR3 region has 17 residues. CDR3 coding DNA: TGCGCCAGCAGCTTCACCCCTTCGACCGTATTTGGGCTCGAGCAGTACTTC. Its protein is CASSFTPSTVFGLEQYF.

This clonotype was detected ten times or more. The chain has TRBV11-3 and TRBJ2-1; possibly TRBD1 for D (6 bases). V lost 5 bases and J 3 bases, leaving 11 bases between the germline ends. CDR3 size: 14 residues. Germline loops: CDR1 SGHNT, CDR2 YENEEA. Here the CDR3 reads CASSPDSLYNEQFF. CDR3 coding DNA: TGTGCCAGCAGCCCGGACAGCCTCTACAATGAGCAGTTCTTC.

This clonotype was seen repeatedly, ten times or more. The chain links TRBV14 to TRBJ2-1; D remains unclear. Trimming removed 3 bases from V and 1 base from J, with 7 bases in between. This CDR3 has 14 amino acids. Germline-derived CDR1 and CDR2 are SGHDN and FVKESK. CDR3 amino acids: CASSHFWSYNEQFF. In DNA form, the CDR3 reads TGTGCCAGCAGCCACTTTTGGTCCTACAATGAGCAGTTCTTC.

This clonotype came up many times. This chain uses TRBV28 with TRBJ1-5; unclear D gene. V shed 4 bases and J shed 3 bases, with 4 bases lying between them. CDR1 and CDR2 (germline): MDHEN, SYDVKM. CDR3 length equals 12 residues. CDR3 nucleotide sequence: TGTGCCAGCAGTTCCCTCAATCAGCCCCAGCATTTT. Encoded protein: CASSSLNQPQHF.

This clonotype was recorded at least ten times. V is TRBV5-6 and J is TRBJ1-2; D uncertain. This CDR3 spans 15 amino acids. CDR1 is SGHDT, CDR2 YYEEEE, per germline. V gave up 0 bases and J gave up 8 bases, with 17 bases separating them. For the CDR3, the DNA is TGTGCCAGCAGCTTGGTTGGGTCCACACCAGGAGGCTACACCTTC. This sequence encodes CASSLVGSTPGGYTF.

This clonotype occurred many times. The chain recombines TRBV6-5 with TRBJ1-4; 9 bases align to TRBD1. J gave up 6 bases and V 5 bases, and 7 bases lay outside the gene matches. CDR1 and CDR2 from the germline V gene are MNHEY and SVGAGI. This CDR3 contains 15 residues. The CDR3 reads CASSRRQGGDEKLFF. CDR3 sequence (DNA): TGTGCCAGCAGTCGGAGACAGGGGGGGGATGAAAAACTGTTTTTT.

The chain combines TRBV5-1 with TRBJ2-3; TRBD2 is a possible D gene (5 bases). Trimming took 0 bases from V and 5 from J, leaving 10 bases between them. The CDR3 covers 14 residues. Germline values: CDR1 SGHRS, CDR2 YFSETQ. CDR3 coding DNA: TGCGCCAGCAGCTTGGGGGAGATACGAGATACGCAGTATTTT. This codes for CASSLGEIRDTQYF.

This clonotype has at least ten counts. V usage is TRBV6-5 and J usage is TRBJ2-1; 7 nucleotides line up with TRBD1. The V segment lost 0 bases and the J segment 4 bases; nucleotides outside the gene matches: 3. Germline values: CDR1 MNHEY, CDR2 SVGAGI. There are 15 residues in the CDR3. CDR3 loop: CASSYSAGGYNEQFF. CDR3 sequence (DNA): TGTGCCAGCAGTTACTCAGCAGGGGGTTACAATGAGCAGTTCTTC.

This clonotype was picked up many times. The chain employs TRBV7-2 and TRBJ2-3; 14 nucleotides align to TRBD2. This CDR3 is 19 amino acids long. CDR1 and CDR2 from the germline V gene are SGHTA and FQGNSA. The ends lost 5 bases at V and 3 bases at J; junction bases unmatched: 13. The DNA for the CDR3 is TGTGCCAGCAGCCAAGAAGCATTTTGGACTAGCGGGAGGACAGATACGCAGTATTTT. Translation gives CASSQEAFWTSGRTDTQYF.

This clonotype was recorded many times. The V gene is TRBV29-1, the J gene TRBJ1-2; D remains unclear. The germline CDR1 and CDR2 sequences are SQVTM and ANQGSEA. Trimming shortened V by 4 bases and J by 4 bases, and 13 bases separated the two germline ends. This CDR3 is 13 amino acids long. The CDR3 DNA reads as TGCAGCGTTGCCGAGAGTGCCGGCTATGGCTACACCTTC. Translation gives CSVAESAGYGYTF.

This sequence joins TRBV6-6 and TRBJ2-1; D is perhaps TRBD1 (6 bases). Germline V gives CDR1 MNHNY, CDR2 SVGAGI (reference sequence). V was shortened by 8 bases and J by 0 bases, with 17 bases between the two germline ends. This CDR3 has 16 residues. The CDR3 nucleotides are TGTGCCAGCGCCTTCGGGACAACGAGCTCCTACAATGAGCAGTTCTTC. This sequence encodes CASAFGTTSSYNEQFF.

This clonotype came up many times. The V gene is TRBV7-3, the J gene TRBJ2-2, with D uncertain. Germline CDR1 and CDR2: SGHTA and FQGTGA. The CDR3 covers 12 residues. V lost 4 bases and J lost 3, with 3 bases in between. CDR3 nucleotides: TGTGCCAGCAGCTCCGACACCGGGGAGCTGTTTTTT. Its protein product is CASSSDTGELFF.

This clonotype was recorded many times. The rearrangement uses TRBV29-1 and TRBJ2-1, with 8 bases fitting TRBD1. The V gene end was trimmed by 4 bases and the J gene end by 5 bases; junction bases not matched to a gene: 7. From germline, CDR1 is SQVTM and CDR2 ANQGSEA. The CDR3 is 14 residues long. The CDR3 coding sequence is TGCAGCGTTGCTAGGGACAGGACGAACAATGAGCAGTTCTTC. Amino acid sequence: CSVARDRTNNEQFF.

This clonotype was recorded at least ten times. This chain uses TRBV20-1 with TRBJ2-7; the D gene is possibly TRBD2 (6 bases). Germline CDR1 and CDR2: DFQATT and SNEGSKA (reference sequence). Deletions cut 0 bases from V and 3 bases from J, with 21 bases between. The CDR3 spans 17 residues. DNA of the CDR3: TGCAGTGCTAGAGATGGGAGGACCGTTAGAAAGGTCTACGAGCAGTACTTC. Encoded protein: CSARDGRTVRKVYEQYF.

This clonotype was found many times. For the CDR3, the DNA is TGTGCCAGCAGCAACCTAGCGGGAGCTCACAATGAGCAGTTCTTC. It translates to CASSNLAGAHNEQFF. The genes are TRBV7-9 and TRBJ2-1; 10 bases agree with TRBD2. The CDR3 totals 15 residues. Germline V lookup: CDR1 SEHNR, CDR2 FQNEAQ (reference sequence). Germline trimming cut 5 bases from V and 5 bases from J; bases unmatched to any gene: 6.